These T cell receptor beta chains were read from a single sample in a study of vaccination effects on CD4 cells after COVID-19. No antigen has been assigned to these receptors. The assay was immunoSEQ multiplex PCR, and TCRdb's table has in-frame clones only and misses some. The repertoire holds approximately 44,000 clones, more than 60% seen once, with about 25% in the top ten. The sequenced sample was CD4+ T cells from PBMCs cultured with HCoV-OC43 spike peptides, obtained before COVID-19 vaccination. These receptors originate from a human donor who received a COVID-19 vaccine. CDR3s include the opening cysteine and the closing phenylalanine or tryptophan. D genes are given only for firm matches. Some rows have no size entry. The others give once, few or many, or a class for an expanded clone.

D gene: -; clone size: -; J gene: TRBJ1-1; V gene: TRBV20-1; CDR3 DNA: TGCAGTGCTAGTCGCCTACCAACCCGGGGTGAAGCTTTCTTT; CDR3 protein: CSASRLPTRGEAFF
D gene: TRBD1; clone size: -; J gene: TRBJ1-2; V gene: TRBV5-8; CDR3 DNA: TGTGCCAGCAGCTCCAGGGGGCTGGTGAGAGGCTACACCTTC; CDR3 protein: CASSSRGLVRGYTF
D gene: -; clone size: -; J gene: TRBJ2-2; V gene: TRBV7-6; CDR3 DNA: TGTGCCAGCAGCTTAGGGCTACACCCTTTATCCGGGGAGCTGTTTTTT; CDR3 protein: CASSLGLHPLSGELFF
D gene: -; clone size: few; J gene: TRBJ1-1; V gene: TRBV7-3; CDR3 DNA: TGTGCCAGCAGCCCAGGACCTTCGAACACTGAAGCTTTCTTT; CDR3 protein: CASSPGPSNTEAFF
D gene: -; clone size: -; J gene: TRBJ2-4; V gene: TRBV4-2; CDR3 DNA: TGTGCCAGCAGCCGCGGAACATCCAAAAACATTCAGTACTTC; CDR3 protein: CASSRGTSKNIQYF
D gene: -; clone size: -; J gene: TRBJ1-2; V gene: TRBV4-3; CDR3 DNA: TGCGCCAGCAGCCAGTCAAGGACTGGCAGATTCTATGGCTACACCTTC; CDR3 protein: CASSQSRTGRFYGYTF
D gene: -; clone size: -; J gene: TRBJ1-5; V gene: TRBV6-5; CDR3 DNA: TGTGCCAGCAGGCCTAATAGCAATCAGCCCCAGCATTTT; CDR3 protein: CASRPNSNQPQHF
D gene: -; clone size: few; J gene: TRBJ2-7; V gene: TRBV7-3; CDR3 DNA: TGTGCCAGCAGCCTAGGGAGAGAGTCTTCCTACGAGCAGTACTTC; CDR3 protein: CASSLGRESSYEQYF
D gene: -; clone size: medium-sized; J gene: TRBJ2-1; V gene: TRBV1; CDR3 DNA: TGCACCAGCACATGCGCTGCGGCCTATTACAATGAGCAGTTCTTC; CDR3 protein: CTSTCAAAYYNEQFF
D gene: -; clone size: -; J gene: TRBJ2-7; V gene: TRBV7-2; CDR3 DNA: TGTGCCAGCAGCTTATCTGGGGCGATCTACGAGCAGTACTTC; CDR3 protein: CASSLSGAIYEQYF
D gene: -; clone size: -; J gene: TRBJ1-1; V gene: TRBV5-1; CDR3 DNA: TGCGCCAGCAGCTTGTTGGGTTACAGAAACACTGAAGCTTTCTTT; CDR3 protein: CASSLLGYRNTEAFF
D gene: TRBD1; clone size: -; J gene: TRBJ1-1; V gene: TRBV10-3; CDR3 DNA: TGTGCCATCAGTGACTCGGGGACAGGGAGGTATGCTGAAGCTTTCTTT; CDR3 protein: CAISDSGTGRYAEAFF
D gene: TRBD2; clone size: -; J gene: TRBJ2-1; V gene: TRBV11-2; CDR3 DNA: TGTGCCAGCAGCCTGGGACTAGAGGACCTCAATGAGCAGTTCTTC; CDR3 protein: CASSLGLEDLNEQFF
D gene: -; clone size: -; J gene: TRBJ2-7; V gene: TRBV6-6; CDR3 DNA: TGTGCCAGCAGTTACAGGCAGGGATACGAGCAGTACTTC; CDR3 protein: CASSYRQGYEQYF
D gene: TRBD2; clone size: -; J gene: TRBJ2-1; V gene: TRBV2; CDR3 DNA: TGTGCCAGCAGAACTAGCGGGGGGGCCGGGGAGCAGTTCTTC; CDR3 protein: CASRTSGGAGEQFF
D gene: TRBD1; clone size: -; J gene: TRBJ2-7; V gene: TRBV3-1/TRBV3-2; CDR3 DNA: TGTGCCAGCAGCCAAGTATACAGGGGCCGCGAGCAGTACTTC; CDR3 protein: CASSQVYRGREQYF
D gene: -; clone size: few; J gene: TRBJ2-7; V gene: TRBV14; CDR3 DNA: TGTGCCAGCAGCCAGGTTTCCGAGCAGTACTTC; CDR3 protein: CASSQVSEQYF
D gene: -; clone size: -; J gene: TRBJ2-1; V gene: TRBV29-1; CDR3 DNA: TGCAGCGTTGAGGAAACGGGACGGATCTCCTACAATGAGCAGTTCTTC; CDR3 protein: CSVEETGRISYNEQFF
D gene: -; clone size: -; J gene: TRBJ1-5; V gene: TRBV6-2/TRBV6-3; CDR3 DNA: TGTGCCAGCAGTTACAGGGACAATCAGCCCCAGCATTTT; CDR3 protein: CASSYRDNQPQHF
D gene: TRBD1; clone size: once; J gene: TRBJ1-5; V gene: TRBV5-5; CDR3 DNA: TGTGCCAGCAGGCCAACAGGGGGCCCCAATCAGCCCCAGCATTTT; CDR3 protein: CASRPTGGPNQPQHF
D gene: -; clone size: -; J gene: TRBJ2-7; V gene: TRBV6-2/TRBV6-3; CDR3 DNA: TGTGCCAGCAGTTCACGAGGGCAGGTCGTCAACGAGCAGTACTTC; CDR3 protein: CASSSRGQVVNEQYF
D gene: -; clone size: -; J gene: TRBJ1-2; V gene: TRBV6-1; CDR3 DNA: TGTGCCAGCAGTGAAGGGGGCAGGTCCCTCTATGGCTACACCTTC; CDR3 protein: CASSEGGRSLYGYTF
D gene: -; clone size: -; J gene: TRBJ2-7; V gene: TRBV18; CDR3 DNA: TGTGCCAGCTCACCGATCCGGGACGGATTCTACGAGCAGTACTTC; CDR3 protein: CASSPIRDGFYEQYF
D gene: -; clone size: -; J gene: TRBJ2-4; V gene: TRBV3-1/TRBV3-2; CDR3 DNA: TGTGCCAGCAGCCTAGGGACTATTCAGTACTTC; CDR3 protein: CASSLGTIQYF
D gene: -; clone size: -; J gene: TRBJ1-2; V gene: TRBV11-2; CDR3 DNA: TGTGCCAGCAGCTTGGACTATGGGGGCTACACCTTC; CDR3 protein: CASSLDYGGYTF
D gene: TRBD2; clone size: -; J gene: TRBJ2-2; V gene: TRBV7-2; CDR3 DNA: TGTGCCAGCAGCTTAGGGGCACTAGCGGGGGCCAAAAACACCGGGGAGCTGTTTTTT; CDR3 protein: CASSLGALAGAKNTGELFF
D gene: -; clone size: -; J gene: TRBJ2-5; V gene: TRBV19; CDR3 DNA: TGTGCCAGTAGTGGGGCTGGAGAAGAGACCCAGTACTTC; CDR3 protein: CASSGAGEETQYF
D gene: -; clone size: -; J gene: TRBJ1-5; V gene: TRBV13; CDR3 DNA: TGTGCCAGCAGCTCTGGGGGTGGGGATCAGCCCCAGCATTTT; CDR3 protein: CASSSGGGDQPQHF
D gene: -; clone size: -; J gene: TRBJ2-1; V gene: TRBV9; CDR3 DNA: TGTGCCAGCAGCGTAGTGGGGGGAAATTACAATGAGCAGTTCTTC; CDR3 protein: CASSVVGGNYNEQFF
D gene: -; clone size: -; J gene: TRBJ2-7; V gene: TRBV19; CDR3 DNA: TGTGCCAGTAGTACGTCGAGGAACCACTACGAGCAGTACTTC; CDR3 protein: CASSTSRNHYEQYF
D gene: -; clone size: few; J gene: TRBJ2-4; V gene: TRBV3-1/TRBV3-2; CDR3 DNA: TGTGCCAGCAGCCAAGATACGACACCTATAGCCAAAAACATTCAGTACTTC; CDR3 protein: CASSQDTTPIAKNIQYF
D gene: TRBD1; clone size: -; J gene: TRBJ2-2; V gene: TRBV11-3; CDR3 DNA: TGTGCCAGCAGCCCGACAGGGGTGAACACCGGGGAGCTGTTTTTT; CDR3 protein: CASSPTGVNTGELFF
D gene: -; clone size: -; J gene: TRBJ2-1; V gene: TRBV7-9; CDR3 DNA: TGTGCCAGCAGCTTAAGTCGCCCGGAGCAGTTCTTC; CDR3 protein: CASSLSRPEQFF
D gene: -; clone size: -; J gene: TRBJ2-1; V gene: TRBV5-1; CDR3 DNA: TGCGCCAGCAGCACGGGGTCAGCCTACAATGAGCAGTTCTTC; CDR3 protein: CASSTGSAYNEQFF
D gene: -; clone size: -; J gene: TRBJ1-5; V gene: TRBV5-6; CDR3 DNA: TGTGCCAGCTCGTACCGACTGCTGAATCAGCCCCAGCATTTT; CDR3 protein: CASSYRLLNQPQHF
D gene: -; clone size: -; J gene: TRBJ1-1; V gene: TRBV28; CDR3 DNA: TGTGCCAGCGCCAGGGAGAGGATTGTGAACACTGAAGCTTTCTTT; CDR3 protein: CASARERIVNTEAFF